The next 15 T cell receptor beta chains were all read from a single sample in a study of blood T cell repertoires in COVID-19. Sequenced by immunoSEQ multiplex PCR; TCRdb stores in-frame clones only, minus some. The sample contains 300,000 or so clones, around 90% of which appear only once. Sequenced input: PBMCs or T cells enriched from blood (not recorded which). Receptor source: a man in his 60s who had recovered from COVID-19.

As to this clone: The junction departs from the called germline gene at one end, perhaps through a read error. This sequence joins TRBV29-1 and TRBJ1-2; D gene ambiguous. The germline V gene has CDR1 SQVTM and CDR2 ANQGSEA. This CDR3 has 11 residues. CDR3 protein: CSVEDTWTESF. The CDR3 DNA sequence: TGCAGCGTTGAAGATACATGGACTGAATCCTTC.

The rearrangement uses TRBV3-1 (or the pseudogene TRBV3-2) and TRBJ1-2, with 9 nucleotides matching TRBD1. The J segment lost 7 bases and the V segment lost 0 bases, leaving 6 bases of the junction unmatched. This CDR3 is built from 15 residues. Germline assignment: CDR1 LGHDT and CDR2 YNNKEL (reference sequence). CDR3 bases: TGTGCCAGCAGCCAAGACATACAGGGGGCCGGTGGCTACACCTTC. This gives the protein CASSQDIQGAGGYTF.

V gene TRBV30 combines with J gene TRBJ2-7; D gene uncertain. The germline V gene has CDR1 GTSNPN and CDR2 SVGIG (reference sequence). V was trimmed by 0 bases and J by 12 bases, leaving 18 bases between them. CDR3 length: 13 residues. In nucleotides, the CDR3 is TGTGCCTGGAGTGTACAGTCAGGCGCCTCCCCGTACTTC. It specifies CAWSVQSGASPYF.

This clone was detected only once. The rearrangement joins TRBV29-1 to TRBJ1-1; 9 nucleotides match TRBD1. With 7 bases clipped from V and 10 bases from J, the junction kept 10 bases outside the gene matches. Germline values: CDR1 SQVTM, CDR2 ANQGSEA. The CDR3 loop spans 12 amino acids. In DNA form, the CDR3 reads TGCAGCGCCAACTCTAGGACAGGGGTAGCTTTCTTT. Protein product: CSANSRTGVAFF. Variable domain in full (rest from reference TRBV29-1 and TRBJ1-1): SAVISQKPSRDICQRGTSLTIQCQVDSQVTMMFWYRQQPGQSLTLIATANQGSEATYESGFVIDKFPISRPNLTFSTLTVSNMSPEDSSIYLCSANSRTGVAFFGQGTRLTVV.

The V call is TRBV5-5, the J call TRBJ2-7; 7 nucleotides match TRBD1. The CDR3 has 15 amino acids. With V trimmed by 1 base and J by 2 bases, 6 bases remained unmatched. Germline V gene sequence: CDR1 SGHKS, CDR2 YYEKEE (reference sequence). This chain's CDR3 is CASSLIQGVPYEQYF. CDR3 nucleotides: TGTGCCAGCAGCTTGATCCAGGGGGTCCCCTACGAGCAGTACTTC.

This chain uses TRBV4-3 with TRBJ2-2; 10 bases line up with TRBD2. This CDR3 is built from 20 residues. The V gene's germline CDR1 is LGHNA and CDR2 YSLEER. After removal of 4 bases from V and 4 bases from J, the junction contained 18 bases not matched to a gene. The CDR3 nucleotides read TGCGCCAGCAGCCCGCGGATGCCCTTACTAGCGGGACCCGGCACCGGGGAGCTGTTTTTT. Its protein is CASSPRMPLLAGPGTGELFF.

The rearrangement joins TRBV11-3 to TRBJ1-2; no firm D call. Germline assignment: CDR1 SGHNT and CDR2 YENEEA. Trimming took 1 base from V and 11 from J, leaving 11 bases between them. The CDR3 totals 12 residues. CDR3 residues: CASSLAGFGYTF. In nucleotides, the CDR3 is TGTGCCAGCAGCTTAGCGGGGTTTGGGTACACCTTC.

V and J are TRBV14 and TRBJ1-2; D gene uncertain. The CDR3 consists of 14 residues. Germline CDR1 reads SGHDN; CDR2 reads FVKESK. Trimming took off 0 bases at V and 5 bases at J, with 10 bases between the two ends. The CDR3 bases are TGTGCCAGCAGCCAAGATGAGGGCCAGTATGGCTACACCTTC. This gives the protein CASSQDEGQYGYTF.

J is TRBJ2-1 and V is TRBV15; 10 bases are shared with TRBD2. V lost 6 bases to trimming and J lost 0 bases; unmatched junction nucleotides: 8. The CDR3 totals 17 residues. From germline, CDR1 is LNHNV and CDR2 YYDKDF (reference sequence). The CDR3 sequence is CATRPRTSGFSYNEQFF. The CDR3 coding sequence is TGTGCCACCAGACCTAGGACTAGCGGTTTCTCCTACAATGAGCAGTTCTTC.

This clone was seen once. The CDR3 coding sequence is TGTGCCAGCAGTCCGGGGCAGGGGGAATCACCCCTCCACTTT. As protein: CASSPGQGESPLHF. The J gene is TRBJ1-6, the V gene TRBV27; TRBD1 aligns across 7 bases. Germline trimming cut 5 bases from V and 10 bases from J; bases unmatched to any gene: 8. The CDR3 consists of 14 residues. Germline values: CDR1 MNHEY, CDR2 SMNVEV (reference sequence).

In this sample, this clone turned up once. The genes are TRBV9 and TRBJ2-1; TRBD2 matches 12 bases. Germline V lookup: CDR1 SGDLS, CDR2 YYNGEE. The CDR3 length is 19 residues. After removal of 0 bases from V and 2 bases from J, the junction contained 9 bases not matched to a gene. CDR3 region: CASSVDPLAGGPAYNEQFF. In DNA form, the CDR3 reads TGTGCCAGCAGCGTAGATCCCCTAGCGGGAGGGCCGGCCTACAATGAGCAGTTCTTC.

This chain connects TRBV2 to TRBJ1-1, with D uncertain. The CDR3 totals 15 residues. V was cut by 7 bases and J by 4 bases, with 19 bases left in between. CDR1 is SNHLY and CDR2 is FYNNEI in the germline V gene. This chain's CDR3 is CASTQVQRLGTEAFF. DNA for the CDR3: TGTGCCAGCACCCAAGTGCAGAGGTTAGGCACTGAAGCTTTCTTT.

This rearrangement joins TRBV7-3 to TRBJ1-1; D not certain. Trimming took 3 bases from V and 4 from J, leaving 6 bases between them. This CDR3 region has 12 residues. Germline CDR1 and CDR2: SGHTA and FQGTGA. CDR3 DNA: TGTGCCAGCAGCTTTTCTGTCACTGAAGCTTTCTTT. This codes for CASSFSVTEAFF. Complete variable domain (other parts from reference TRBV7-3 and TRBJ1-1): GAGVSQTPSNKVTEKGKYVELRCDPISGHTALYWYRQSLGQGPEFLIYFQGTGAADDSGLPNDRFFAVRPEGSVSTLKIQRTERGDSAVYLCASSFSVTEAFFGQGTRLTVV.

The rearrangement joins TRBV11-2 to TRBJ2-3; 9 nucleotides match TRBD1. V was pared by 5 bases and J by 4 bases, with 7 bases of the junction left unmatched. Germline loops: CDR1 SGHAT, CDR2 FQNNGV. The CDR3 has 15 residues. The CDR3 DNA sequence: TGTGCCAGCAGCGCATACAGGGGGCGGCCAGATACGCAGTATTTT. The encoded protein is CASSAYRGRPDTQYF. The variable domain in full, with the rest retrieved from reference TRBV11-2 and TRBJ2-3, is EAGVAQSPRYKIIEKRQSVAFWCNPISGHATLYWYQQILGQGPKLLIQFQNNGVVDDSQLPKDRFSAERLKGVDSTLKIQPAKLEDSAVYLCASSAYRGRPDTQYFGPGTRLTVL.

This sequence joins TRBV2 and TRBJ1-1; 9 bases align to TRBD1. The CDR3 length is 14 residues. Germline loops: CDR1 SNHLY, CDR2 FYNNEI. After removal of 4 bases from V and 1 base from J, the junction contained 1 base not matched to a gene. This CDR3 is CASSGTGENTEAFF. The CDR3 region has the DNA TGTGCCAGCAGTGGGACAGGGGAGAACACTGAAGCTTTCTTT.